The clone carrying this TCR beta chain occurred a few times. Its target is not known. TCRdb re-called the 5' RACE reads with MiXCR, one entry per CDR3 protein. Counted here are approximately 500,000 distinct CDR3 sequences, approximately 14% occurring once; the ten biggest clones make up roughly 0.43%. V shed 7 bases and J 4 bases; nucleotides not matched to a gene: 13. Germline CDR1 is LGHNA and CDR2 is YNFKEQ. CDR3 length: 16 residues. The sample belongs to a study of identical twins. General study points: Invariant cells of the MAIT and iNKT types might have partly distorted the zero-insertion analyses.

The sample also formed part of further work on yellow fever vaccine responses in identical twins. That publication notes: Twins' T cell vaccine responses reportedly looked partly convergent, partly personalized.

The chain links TRBV4-2 to TRBJ2-1, with 7 bases identical to TRBD2. Material for sequencing was CD4+ T cells sorted from blood. This receptor was taken from a woman aged 18-29 years in good health. The CDR3 here is CASTPYAGAEYNEQFF. Written as DNA, the CDR3 is TGTGCCAGCACCCCTTACGCGGGAGCGGAGTACAATGAGCAGTTCTTC.